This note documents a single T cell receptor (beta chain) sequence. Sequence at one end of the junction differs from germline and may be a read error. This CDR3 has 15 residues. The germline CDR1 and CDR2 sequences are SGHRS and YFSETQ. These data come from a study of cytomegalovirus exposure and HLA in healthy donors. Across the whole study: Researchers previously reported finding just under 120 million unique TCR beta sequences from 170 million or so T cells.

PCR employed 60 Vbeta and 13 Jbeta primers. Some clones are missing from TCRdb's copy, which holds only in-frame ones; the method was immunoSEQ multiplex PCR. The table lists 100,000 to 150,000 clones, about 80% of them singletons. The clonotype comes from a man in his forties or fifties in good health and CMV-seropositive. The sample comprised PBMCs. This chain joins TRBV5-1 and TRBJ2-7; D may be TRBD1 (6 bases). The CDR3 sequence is CASSWNVAGGQGQTF. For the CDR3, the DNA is TGCGCCAGCAGCTGGAACGTGGCTGGGGGCCAGGGTCAGACCTTC.